These T cell receptor beta chains were read from a single sample in a study of response to subunit inactivated influenza vaccine. TCRdb recomputed calls from the RT-PCR reads with MiXCR, one row per CDR3 protein. The sample lists 450,000 to 600,000 distinct CDR3 sequences; 7.2% were seen once. The sample was PBMCs from blood, taken around 25 months after vaccination. The receptors come from a man between 50 and 69 years old who received an inactivated influenza vaccine. The conserved cysteine and the conserved F or W are not part of the CDR3 here.

CDR3	J	V
SAQAGSGANVLT	TRBJ2-6	TRBV20-1
ASSLVLGPGELF	TRBJ2-2	TRBV7-2
ASTTRRQETQY	TRBJ2-5	TRBV7-8
ASRLGGNGYT	TRBJ1-2	TRBV3-1
ASSNPGTSRAETQY	TRBJ2-5	TRBV12-3/TRBV12-4
ASSPQLGSGGELF	TRBJ2-2	TRBV5-1
ASSDSLAKNIQY	TRBJ2-4	TRBV6-2/TRBV6-3
SASQRNTEAF	TRBJ1-1	TRBV20-1
ASSQVGQGGYEQY	TRBJ2-7	TRBV4-2
SASEGGNTGELF	TRBJ2-2	TRBV20-1
SARKGLTDTQY	TRBJ2-3	TRBV20-1
ATSQGANYGYT	TRBJ1-2	TRBV6-1
ASGFYGANVLT	TRBJ2-6	TRBV6-5
ASSWGMNEKLF	TRBJ1-4	TRBV12-3/TRBV12-4
ASSSAGGGAEAF	TRBJ1-1	TRBV4-2
ASSQKWTGGEEPQH	TRBJ1-5	TRBV4-2
ATSDFPGGGYNEQF	TRBJ2-1	TRBV24-1
SARDPPKRSSYNEQF	TRBJ2-1	TRBV20-1
SASLTGTGTKDTQY	TRBJ2-3	TRBV20-1
ASSPPLGANVLT	TRBJ2-6	TRBV6-1
ASSLDKQEAF	TRBJ1-1	TRBV5-1
ASSQVTWGQPQH	TRBJ1-5	TRBV4-3
ASSPNRNTEAF	TRBJ1-1	TRBV6-2/TRBV6-3
ASSLSLSVRGLNTEAF	TRBJ1-1	TRBV5-1
ASSFRLGTGQYTEAF	TRBJ1-1	TRBV12-3/TRBV12-4
SVFQGGQDAEAF	TRBJ1-1	TRBV29-1
AWSAGTAIGPLH	TRBJ1-6	TRBV30
ASSLAPGANTGELF	TRBJ2-2	TRBV5-1
ASSFFGGGNTIY	TRBJ1-3	TRBV28
ASSLEPNGAGVLGFQETQY	TRBJ2-5	TRBV11-2
SVVARDRQGDIQY	TRBJ2-4	TRBV29-1
ASSTGGFGYEQY	TRBJ2-7	TRBV7-9
ASSPRASGLYNEQF	TRBJ2-1	TRBV9
SGIYGTGFLNEQF	TRBJ2-1	TRBV29-1
ATSREGPYNEQF	TRBJ2-1	TRBV24-1
SGGGGSGRAWEQF	TRBJ2-1	TRBV29-1
ASSVGGTSFREQY	TRBJ2-7	TRBV9
ASSLRYGGQGSYEQY	TRBJ2-7	TRBV27